This T cell receptor beta chain was sequenced in a study of T cell responses to AZD1222 COVID-19 vaccine. Study at large: Second doses that came at about 4 or about 12 weeks were put together.

As regards this clone: Its antigen is undetermined.

With 5 bases removed from V and 7 bases from J, the gap between germline ends came to 15 bases. Germline assignment: CDR1 SGHTA and CDR2 FQGTGA. The CDR3 runs to 14 residues. Method: immunoSEQ multiplex PCR; TCRdb's copy keeps in-frame clones and lacks some. This sample yields fewer than 150,000 clones, of which less than 95% are seen a single time; around 3.6% belongs to the top ten. General study points: Targets within unmutated variant regions were reportedly found for nearly half of spike-specific TCRs. Vaccine-related CD4 TCRs covered spike, predominating at 160-218 and 743-854. Every sample of the repertoires postdated the peak T cell response.

Sequencing was performed on peripheral blood, taken on day 0 of AZD1222 vaccination. The rearrangement joins TRBV7-3 to TRBJ2-1, with a tentative D call TRBD1 (6 bases). The TCR was taken from an adult in good health. This CDR3 reads CASSPRGSSNEQFF. The CDR3 DNA sequence: TGTGCCAGCAGCCCCAGGGGTAGCTCGAATGAGCAGTTCTTC.